This T cell receptor (beta chain) was obtained from a study of glioma-infiltrating T cells after dendritic cell vaccination. Trimming cost V 0 bases and J 8 bases; bases outside gene matches: 11. Looked up from germline, CDR1 is SGHRS and CDR2 is YFSETQ. CDR3 length: 16 residues. Up to about 2 ug genomic DNA was used for TCRB CDR3 amplification. Measured with immunoSEQ multiplex PCR; TCRdb has only the in-frame clones, and not every one. The table has about 110,000 clones, around 91% seen once. The time point is: after dendritic cell vaccination, including at tumor progression/relapse. Selection required adequate fresh-frozen tumor tissue plus more than two years' survival data. PBMC were collected before vaccination, two weeks after the third vaccination, and at progression.

The V gene is TRBV5-1, the J gene TRBJ2-1; 7 bases are a match to TRBD1. The material was blood, obtained after dendritic cell vaccination. The receptor's source is a human donor with glioblastoma. The CDR3 sequence: CASSLEARGLHDEQFF. The DNA of the CDR3 is TGCGCCAGCAGCTTGGAGGCTAGGGGGCTTCATGATGAGCAGTTCTTC.